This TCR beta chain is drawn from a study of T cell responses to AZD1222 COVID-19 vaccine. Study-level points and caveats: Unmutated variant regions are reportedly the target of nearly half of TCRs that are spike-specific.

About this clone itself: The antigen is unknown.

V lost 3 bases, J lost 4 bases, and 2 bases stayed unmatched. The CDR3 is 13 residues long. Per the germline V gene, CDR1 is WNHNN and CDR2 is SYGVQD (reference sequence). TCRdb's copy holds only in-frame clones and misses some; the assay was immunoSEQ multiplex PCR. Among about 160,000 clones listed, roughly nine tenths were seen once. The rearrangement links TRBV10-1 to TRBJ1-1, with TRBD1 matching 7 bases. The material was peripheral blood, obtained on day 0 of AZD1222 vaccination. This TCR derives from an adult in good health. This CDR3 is CASSEQGTTEAFF. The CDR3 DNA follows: TGCGCCAGCAGTGAACAGGGGACCACTGAAGCTTTCTTT.